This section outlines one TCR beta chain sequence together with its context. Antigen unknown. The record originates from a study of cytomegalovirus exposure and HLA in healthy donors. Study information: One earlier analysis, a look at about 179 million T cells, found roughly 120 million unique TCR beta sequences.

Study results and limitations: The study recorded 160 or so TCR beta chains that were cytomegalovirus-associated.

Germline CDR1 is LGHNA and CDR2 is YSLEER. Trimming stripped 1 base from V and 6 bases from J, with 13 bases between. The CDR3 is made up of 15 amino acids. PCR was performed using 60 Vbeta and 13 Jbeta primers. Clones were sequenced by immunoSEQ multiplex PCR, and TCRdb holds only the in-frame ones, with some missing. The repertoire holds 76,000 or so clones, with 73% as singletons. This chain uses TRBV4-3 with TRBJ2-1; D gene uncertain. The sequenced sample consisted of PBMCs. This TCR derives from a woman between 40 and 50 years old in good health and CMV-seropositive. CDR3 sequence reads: CASSQAWLSINEQFF. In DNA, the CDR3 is TGCGCCAGCAGCCAAGCTTGGCTTAGCATCAATGAGCAGTTCTTC.